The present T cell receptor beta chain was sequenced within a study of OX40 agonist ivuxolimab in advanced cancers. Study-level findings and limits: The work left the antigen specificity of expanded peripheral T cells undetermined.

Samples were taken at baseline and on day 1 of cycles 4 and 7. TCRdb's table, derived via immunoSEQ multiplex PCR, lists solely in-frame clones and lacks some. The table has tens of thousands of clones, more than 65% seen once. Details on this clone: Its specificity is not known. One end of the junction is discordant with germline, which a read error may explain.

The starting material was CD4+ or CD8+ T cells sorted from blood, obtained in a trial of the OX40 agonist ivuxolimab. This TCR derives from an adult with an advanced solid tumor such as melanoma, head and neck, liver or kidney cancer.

CDR3 nucleotide sequence: TGTGCCAGCAGCGGGGGGGGTCCTCTCTTTCTCTTT. It translates to CASSGGGPLFLF. The V and J genes are TRBV14 and TRBJ1-1, with TRBD1 as a possible D gene (5 bases). CDR1 is SGHDN, CDR2 FVKESK, per germline. This CDR3 contains 12 residues. The full variable domain, its missing parts supplied by reference TRBV14 and TRBJ1-1, is EAGVTQFPSHSVIEKGQTVTLRCDPISGHDNLYWYRRVMGKEIKFLLHFVKESKQDESGMPNNRFLAERTGGTYSTLKVQPAELEDSGVYFCASSGGGPLFLFGQGTRLTVV.